This is a list of T cell receptor beta chains from one sample in a study of cytomegalovirus exposure and HLA in healthy donors. Assay: immunoSEQ multiplex PCR; the TCRdb copy retains only in-frame clones and omits some. Seen here are 110,000 to 150,000 clones, about four fifths observed once, and the top ten hold roughly 4.7%. What was sequenced was PBMCs. These receptors originate from a man aged 35 to 55 in good health and CMV-seronegative. Each CDR3 is given with its conserved first and last residue. D genes are given only for firm matches. Clone size appears in some rows only: once, few, many, or a class for an expanded clone.

TRBJ2-7 | - | TRBV12-2 | - | TGTGCAAGTCGCTTAGCGCGGGGGCCCACCTACGAGCAGTACTTC | CASRLARGPTYEQYF
TRBJ1-6 | - | TRBV18 | - | TGTGCCAGCTCACCAAGGGAGGGCAGTAGGTCACCCCTCCACTTT | CASSPREGSRSPLHF
TRBJ1-1 | - | TRBV9 | once | TGTGCCAGCAGCGTGGGGGGGGCGCTCACTGAAGCTTTCTTT | CASSVGGALTEAFF
TRBJ2-6 | - | TRBV23-1 | - | TGCGCCAGCAGTCTACGGTCATTAGCTGGGGCCAACGTCCTGACTTTC | CASSLRSLAGANVLTF
TRBJ2-7 | - | TRBV2 | - | TGTGCCAGCAGTGAATCCCTGGCGGGGGCCCTCTCCTACGAGCAGTACTTC | CASSESLAGALSYEQYF
TRBJ1-1 | - | TRBV11-1 | - | TGTGCCAGCAGCTTAGCGGAGGCGTTCACTGAAGCTTTCTTT | CASSLAEAFTEAFF
TRBJ1-5 | - | TRBV14 | - | TGTGCCAGCAGCTTGATGGGGGGTCAGCCCCAGCATTTT | CASSLMGGQPQHF
TRBJ1-1 | - | TRBV7-9 | few | TGTGCCAGCAGCCCGAGGGACACTGAAGCTTTCTTT | CASSPRDTEAFF
TRBJ2-5 | TRBD1 | TRBV4-3 | - | TGCGCCAGCAGCCAAGTGGACAGGGACCAAGAGACCCAGTACTTC | CASSQVDRDQETQYF
TRBJ1-1 | - | TRBV5-6 | - | TGTGCCAGCAGCTTGATAGTTTTCAACACTGAAGCTTTCTTT | CASSLIVFNTEAFF
TRBJ2-1 | TRBD2 | TRBV19 | - | TGTGCCAGTAGTATCCATACTAGCGGGGACAATGAGCAGTTCTTC | CASSIHTSGDNEQFF
TRBJ2-5 | TRBD2 | TRBV7-6 | few | TGTGCCAGCAGCTCCGGGGGGAGGGAGACCCAGTACTTC | CASSSGGRETQYF
TRBJ2-1 | - | TRBV6-6 | once | TGTGCCAGCGTAGGAGGCGGAAGCTACAATGAGCAGTTCTTC | CASVGGGSYNEQFF
TRBJ1-5 | TRBD1 | TRBV5-8 | - | TGTGCCAGCAGCTCTGGACAGGGCAGGCAGCCCCAGCATTTT | CASSSGQGRQPQHF
TRBJ2-6 | TRBD1 | TRBV6-6 | - | TGTGCCGGACAAGGGGGCCTCCTCTCTGGGGCCAACGTCCTGACTTTC | CAGQGGLLSGANVLTF
TRBJ1-6 | - | TRBV5-1 | - | TGCGCCAGCAGCTTGGATACATTCTATTCACCCCTCCACTTT | CASSLDTFYSPLHF